What follows is one TCR beta chain and its context. The data were obtained in a study of T cell responses to AZD1222 COVID-19 vaccine. The germline V gene encodes CDR1 MNHEY and CDR2 SVGAGI. CDR3 length: 16 residues. Trimming at V came to 0 bases and at J to 2 bases, leaving 6 bases not matched to a gene. Data came from immunoSEQ multiplex PCR; TCRdb stores just in-frame clones and leaves some out. Among around 94,000 clones listed, 86% were seen once. The V gene is TRBV6-5, the J gene TRBJ2-7; TRBD2 matches at 8 bases. The sequenced sample was peripheral blood, obtained on day 0 of AZD1222 vaccination. This clonotype was obtained from an adult in good health. The CDR3 coding sequence is TGTGCCAGCAGTTACTCGGCGAGCGGGGGCCCCTACGAGCAGTACTTC. The encoded protein is CASSYSASGGPYEQYF.